The T cell receptor (beta chain) under discussion was sequenced for a study of shared clonotypes between healthy human individuals. Study-level results: The generation probabilities recorded for non-shared clonotypes fell below those of clonotypes shared by all four donors.

Template for every sorted-subset replicate PCR totaled 150 to 250 ng DNA, 25,000 to 35,000 T cell genomes. TCRdb keeps only in-frame clones here, not all; method: immunoSEQ multiplex PCR. Counted here are millions of clones, around 94% occurring once; the ten biggest clones make up 0.11% to 0.15%. The CDR3 runs to 16 residues. The trim removed 4 bases at V and 4 bases at J, leaving 12 bases unmatched. Germline CDR1 and CDR2: MNHNS and SASEGT. Turning to this clone: As yet, its antigen is unknown.

This sequence joins TRBV6-1 and TRBJ2-5; 7 bases align to TRBD2. Sequenced input: naive CD4+ T cells sorted from blood. Subset specified: CD45RA+ positively selected. This receptor was identified in a man between 18 and 35 years old in good health. CDR3 protein: CASSGDGRTPPETQYF. The CDR3 nucleotides read TGTGCCAGCAGTGGCGACGGGAGGACCCCCCCAGAGACCCAGTACTTC.